These 25 T cell receptor beta chains were sequenced from one sample in a study of chemoradiotherapy in HPV16-positive cancers. Some clones are missing from TCRdb's copy, which holds only in-frame ones; the method was immunoSEQ multiplex PCR. The sample shows around 33,000 clones, 70% to 90% of them seen only once. Sequenced here: blood, sampled from a patient who underwent chemoradiotherapy. These receptor sequences come from a human donor with HPV-associated anogenital cancer.

The chain uses TRBV6-1 and TRBJ2-3, with D possibly being TRBD2 (6 bases). CDR1 is MNHNS, CDR2 SASEGT, per germline. Trimming took off 6 bases at V and 1 base at J, with 14 bases between the two ends. The CDR3 runs 15 residues. Here the CDR3 reads CASRPSQRGTDTQYF. The CDR3 DNA sequence: TGTGCCAGCAGACCCAGCCAGCGGGGCACAGATACGCAGTATTTT.

In this sample, this clone turned up a few times. The CDR3 here is CASSHTDTQYF. The CDR3 nucleotides are TGTGCCAGCAGCCACACAGATACGCAGTATTTT. The rearrangement joins TRBV11-2 to TRBJ2-3; the D is unclear. Looked up from germline, CDR1 is SGHAT and CDR2 is FQNNGV. This CDR3 has 11 amino acids. Trimming removed 5 bases at V and 2 bases at J, with 2 bases between.

Written as DNA, the CDR3 is TGTGCCAGCAGCGTTTATGCGGGTGAATCCTACAATGAGCAGTTCTTC. Residues: CASSVYAGESYNEQFF. This chain joins TRBV9 and TRBJ2-1, with D perhaps matching TRBD2 (5 bases). The CDR3 covers 16 residues. Trimming took off 2 bases at V and 1 base at J, with 13 bases between the two ends. In germline, CDR1 is SGDLS, CDR2 YYNGEE.

The chain uses TRBV6-5 and TRBJ1-6; D remains ambiguous. The germline V and J ends were trimmed by 6 bases and 10 bases, with 13 bases remaining between them. The CDR3 runs 13 residues. Germline V gives CDR1 MNHEY, CDR2 SVGAGI. The CDR3 DNA reads TGTGCCAGCAGGTCCGGGAGAGGGTCACCCCTCCACTTT. It translates to CASRSGRGSPLHF.

This clone was recorded a few times. The chain employs TRBV5-4 and TRBJ2-1; either TRBD1 or TRBD2 may fit D (6 bases each). The germline V and J ends were trimmed by 6 bases and 0 bases, with 13 bases remaining between them. Germline V gives CDR1 SGHNT, CDR2 YYREEE (reference sequence). This CDR3 spans 15 amino acids. The CDR3 reads CASNTGGSSYNEQFF. CDR3 DNA: TGTGCCAGCAACACCGGGGGCAGCTCCTACAATGAGCAGTTCTTC. Drawing the rest from reference TRBV5-4 and TRBJ2-1, the complete variable domain is ETGVTQSPTHLIKTRGQQVTLRCSSQSGHNTVSWYQQALGQGPQFIFQYYREEENGRGNFPPRFSGLQFPNYSSELNVNALELDDSALYLCASNTGGSSYNEQFFGPGTRLTVL.

This clone was found once. The chain recombines TRBV11-2 with TRBJ1-2; D gene unclear. Trimming shortened V by 0 bases and J by 8 bases, and 7 bases separated the two germline ends. Germline V gene sequence: CDR1 SGHAT, CDR2 FQNNGV. The CDR3 covers 12 residues. CDR3 region: CASSLEGRGYTF. As DNA, the CDR3 is TGTGCCAGCAGCTTAGAAGGTCGGGGCTACACCTTC.

The chain has TRBV10-3 and TRBJ1-5, with 12 bases that match TRBD1. Per germline, CDR1 ENHRY and CDR2 SYGVKD. V lost 0 bases, J lost 5 bases, and 5 bases stayed unmatched. The CDR3 runs to 17 residues. CDR3 sequence (DNA): TGTGCCATCAGTGAGTCATCGGGACAGGGGGCACATCAGCCCCAGCATTTT. This translates into CAISESSGQGAHQPQHF.

This sequence joins TRBV4-1 and TRBJ2-2; D is unclear. Per the germline V gene, CDR1 is MGHRA and CDR2 is YSYEKL. V dropped 5 bases and J dropped 1 base, with 8 bases sitting between them. CDR3 size: 14 residues. The CDR3 spells CASSDPKNTGELFF. In DNA, the CDR3 is TGCGCCAGCAGCGACCCCAAGAACACCGGGGAGCTGTTTTTT.

This clone has more than one count but fewer than ten. The genes are TRBV7-2 and TRBJ1-3; D uncertain. Trimming removed 1 base from V and 0 bases from J, with 7 bases in between. The CDR3 is 15 amino acids. Germline CDR1 reads SGHTA; CDR2 reads FQGNSA. The DNA of the CDR3 is TGTGCCAGCAGCTTAGTAGCGAGCTCTGGAAACACCATATATTTT. It is translated as CASSLVASSGNTIYF.

The gene calls are TRBV5-1 and TRBJ1-4; D uncertain. The CDR3 is made up of 15 amino acids. Germline V lookup: CDR1 SGHRS, CDR2 YFSETQ. V was cut by 1 base and J by 4 bases, with 11 bases left in between. The CDR3 bases are TGCGCCAGCAGCTTGTCCCCTTCAAATAATGAAAAACTGTTTTTT. As protein: CASSLSPSNNEKLFF.

The V gene is TRBV5-1, the J gene TRBJ2-7; 11 positions match TRBD1. Germline CDR1 reads SGHRS; CDR2 reads YFSETQ. The CDR3 length is 15 residues. V dropped 6 bases and J dropped 4; count of bases not matched to a gene: 9. The CDR3 nucleotides are TGCGCCAGCAAGAGCGGGACAGGGGGGATTTACGAGCAGTACTTC. This translates into CASKSGTGGIYEQYF.

This clone was picked up a small number of times. The V and J genes are TRBV2 and TRBJ1-1; TRBD1 agrees at 7 bases. Germline V gene lookup returns CDR1 SNHLY and CDR2 FYNNEI. V shed 5 bases and J 6 bases; nucleotides not matched to a gene: 15. CDR3 length: 16 residues. Here the CDR3 reads CASSRDSPSWDAEAFF. CDR3 DNA sequence: TGTGCCAGCAGTCGGGACAGTCCATCGTGGGACGCTGAAGCTTTCTTT.

V gene TRBV27 combines with J gene TRBJ2-7; D is ambiguous. The CDR3 is 13 residues long. V dropped 5 bases and J dropped 1 base, with 9 bases sitting between them. The germline V gene encodes CDR1 MNHEY and CDR2 SMNVEV (reference sequence). The CDR3 protein is CASSPSSSYEQYF. The CDR3 coding sequence is TGTGCCAGCAGTCCCTCGAGTTCCTACGAGCAGTACTTC.

The chain links TRBV11-2 to TRBJ1-1; no definite D call. Germline CDR1 is SGHAT and CDR2 is FQNNGV. V was trimmed by 3 bases and J by 4 bases, leaving 18 bases between them. The CDR3 totals 16 residues. CDR3 region: CASSFTGGDEGTEAFF. CDR3 bases: TGTGCCAGCAGCTTTACCGGCGGCGATGAAGGCACTGAAGCTTTCTTT.

The rearrangement joins TRBV28 to TRBJ1-6; 7 nucleotides line up with TRBD1. The CDR3 is made up of 17 amino acids. Trimming cost V 2 bases and J 2 bases; bases outside gene matches: 6. Per germline, CDR1 MDHEN and CDR2 SYDVKM. CDR3 region: CASSLPQGVAYNSPLHF. DNA for the CDR3: TGTGCCAGCAGTTTACCGCAGGGGGTCGCCTATAATTCACCCCTCCACTTT.

V gene TRBV7-8 combines with J gene TRBJ2-7; tentative D call: TRBD1 (6 bases). The CDR3 length is 14 residues. The ends were cut back, 0 bases at V and 5 bases at J, with 11 bases in the middle. Germline V CDR1 and CDR2: SGHVS, FQNEAQ. CDR3 coding DNA: TGTGCCAGCAGCTTAGCCGGCAGGGGCAACGAGCAGTACTTC. This translates into CASSLAGRGNEQYF.

The V gene is TRBV4-1, the J gene TRBJ1-2; TRBD1 might be the D (5 bases). CDR1 is MGHRA and CDR2 is YSYEKL in the germline V gene. The CDR3 has 14 residues. V was clipped by 0 bases and J by 8 bases, with 13 bases between them. The CDR3 reads CASSQDARVGGYTF. CDR3 in DNA: TGCGCCAGCAGCCAAGATGCCAGGGTGGGCGGCTACACCTTC.

The CDR3 here is CASSYLDRNTEAFF. Here the CDR3 DNA reads TGTGCCAGCAGCTACTTGGACAGGAACACTGAAGCTTTCTTT. The chain carries TRBV11-1 and TRBJ1-1; perhaps TRBD1 as D (6 bases). This CDR3 is 14 amino acids long. Trimming took off 4 bases at V and 1 base at J, with 10 bases between the two ends. From germline, CDR1 is SGHAT and CDR2 FQDESV (reference sequence). Full variable domain (outside the CDR3, taken from reference TRBV11-1 and TRBJ1-1): EAEVAQSPRYKITEKSQAVAFWCDPISGHATLYWYRQILGQGPELLVQFQDESVVDDSQLPKDRFSAERLKGVDSTLKIQPAELGDSAMYLCASSYLDRNTEAFFGQGTRLTVV.

The V call is TRBV9, the J call TRBJ2-7; TRBD2 matches 7 bases. The J segment lost 4 bases and the V segment lost 2 bases, leaving 6 bases of the junction unmatched. This CDR3 comprises 14 residues. Germline V gene data show CDR1 as SGDLS and CDR2 as YYNGEE. The CDR3 loop is CASSVGGGKYEQYF. The CDR3 DNA reads TGTGCCAGCAGCGTGGGGGGAGGGAAATACGAGCAGTACTTC.

This chain joins TRBV7-2 and TRBJ2-3; no clear D gene. V dropped 3 bases and J dropped 1 base, with 11 bases sitting between them. Germline V gives CDR1 SGHTA, CDR2 FQGNSA. The CDR3 runs 15 residues. CDR3 in amino acids: CASSLGQHRTDTQYF. DNA for the CDR3: TGTGCCAGCAGCTTGGGTCAACACCGCACAGATACGCAGTATTTT. The whole variable domain, filled in from reference TRBV7-2 and TRBJ2-3, reads GAGVSQSPSNKVTEKGKDVELRCDPISGHTALYWYRQSLGQGLEFLIYFQGNSAPDKSGLPSDRFSAERTGGSVSTLTIQRTQQEDSAVYLCASSLGQHRTDTQYFGPGTRLTVL.

The chain uses TRBV10-3 and TRBJ2-2; 10 bases fit TRBD1. The CDR3 spans 16 residues. With V trimmed by 4 bases and J by 3 bases, 5 bases remained unmatched. Germline loops: CDR1 ENHRY, CDR2 SYGVKD. Written as DNA, the CDR3 is TGTGCCATCAGTGGAGGGACAGGGGAGGACACCGGGGAGCTGTTTTTT. Its protein product is CAISGGTGEDTGELFF.

V is TRBV5-8 and J is TRBJ2-7, with 9 positions matching TRBD1. Germline-derived CDR1 and CDR2 are SGHTS and YDEGEE. The ends lost 7 bases at V and 4 bases at J; junction bases unmatched: 15. The CDR3 extends over 16 amino acids. The CDR3 sequence: CASPNIPGQGIYEQYF. The CDR3 nucleotides are TGTGCCAGCCCAAACATTCCGGGACAGGGTATTTACGAGCAGTACTTC.

The chain has TRBV2 and TRBJ1-5, with D possibly TRBD1 on 6 matching bases. The V gene lost 8 bases and the J gene lost 7 bases, with 21 bases spanning the gap. In germline, CDR1 is SNHLY, CDR2 FYNNEI. CDR3 length equals 15 residues. CDR3 in DNA: TGTGCCAGCTTCCCGAGACCAGGGGTGGACCAGCCCCAGCATTTT. It translates to CASFPRPGVDQPQHF.

The chain recombines TRBV7-9 with TRBJ2-2, with TRBD2 as a possible D gene (7 bases). The CDR3 covers 17 residues. The V end lost 0 bases, the J end lost 3 bases, and 14 bases lay between the germline ends. Germline V gene lookup returns CDR1 SEHNR and CDR2 FQNEAQ (reference sequence). This chain's CDR3 is CASSLAWQGRDTGELFF. DNA for the CDR3: TGTGCCAGCAGCTTAGCGTGGCAGGGGAGGGACACCGGGGAGCTGTTTTTT. Full variable domain (remainder filled in from reference TRBV7-9 and TRBJ2-2): DTGVSQNPRHKITKRGQNVTFRCDPISEHNRLYWYRQTLGQGPEFLTYFQNEAQLEKSRLLSDRFSAERPKGSFSTLEIQRTEQGDSAMYLCASSLAWQGRDTGELFFGEGSRLTVL.

This clone has more than one count but fewer than ten. The chain joins TRBV5-1 to TRBJ1-2, with 8 bases lining up with TRBD1. This CDR3 region has 11 residues. Germline values: CDR1 SGHRS, CDR2 YFSETQ. Germline trimming cut 7 bases from V and 9 bases from J; bases unmatched to any gene: 5. In DNA, the CDR3 is TGCGCCAGCTACAACAGGGGGAGCTACACCTTC. The encoded protein is CASYNRGSYTF.